Below are 26 T cell receptor beta chains sequenced from a single sample in a study of Ad26.COV2.S vaccination and SARS-CoV-2 variants. Treatment: 15 to 20 received Ad26.COV2.S at low or high dose, single or two shots; several received placebo; per-sample allocation not given. Specimen acquisition occurred on day 63 following the initial vaccine or placebo injection. Libraries were prepared by immunoSEQ multiplex PCR; TCRdb keeps only in-frame clonotypes and omits some of them. In the table there are around 250,000 clones, 70% to 90% of which are singletons. Material: peripheral blood, obtained in a trial of Ad26.COV2.S vaccine versus placebo. These receptors came from a person between 18 and 65 years old who received the Ad26.COV2.S COVID-19 vaccine or a placebo.

The chain combines TRBV7-9 with TRBJ1-1; D is unresolved. Germline V lookup: CDR1 SEHNR, CDR2 FQNEAQ (reference sequence). Trimming cost V 1 base and J 1 base, with 4 bases left between them. This CDR3 is 13 amino acids long. This chain's CDR3 is CASSLDPNTEAFF. In nucleotides, the CDR3 is TGTGCCAGCAGCTTAGACCCGAACACTGAAGCTTTCTTT.

This clone turned up a few times. The genes are TRBV6-4 and TRBJ1-2; no firm D call. The germline CDR1 and CDR2 sequences are MRHNA and SNTAGT. The CDR3 is made up of 14 amino acids. V was pared by 4 bases and J by 8 bases, with 17 bases between. CDR3 bases: TGTGCCAGCAGTGTGGGCGAGTCATCAGGCGGCTACACCTTC. It encodes CASSVGESSGGYTF.

The genes are TRBV3-1 (or the pseudogene TRBV3-2) and TRBJ2-6; D unresolved. V dropped 1 base and J dropped 2 bases, with 6 bases sitting between them. Per the germline V gene, CDR1 is LGHDT and CDR2 is YNNKEL (reference sequence). This CDR3 comprises 15 residues. The CDR3 here is CASSQGLTGANVLTF. The CDR3 nucleotides read TGTGCCAGCAGCCAAGGTCTTACTGGGGCCAACGTCCTGACTTTC.

The genes are TRBV10-1 and TRBJ2-2; 11 nucleotides match TRBD1. V gave up 2 bases and J gave up 6 bases; unmatched junction bases: 5. The CDR3 contains 16 residues. Germline CDR1 WNHNN, CDR2 SYGVQD (reference sequence). CDR3 sequence reads: CASSEPTDRGPGELFF. The CDR3 bases are TGCGCCAGCAGTGAGCCGACGGACAGGGGGCCCGGGGAGCTGTTTTTT.

This chain links TRBV6-5 with TRBJ1-1; D is undetermined. Trimming cost V 6 bases and J 4 bases, with 15 bases left between them. The CDR3 has 14 residues. Looked up from germline, CDR1 is MNHEY and CDR2 is SVGAGI. The DNA of the CDR3 is TGTGCCAGCAGCCCCAGAGTGACGGGCACTGAAGCTTTCTTT. Translation: CASSPRVTGTEAFF.

V gene TRBV7-9 combines with J gene TRBJ2-5; 7 bases match TRBD2. The CDR3 spans 18 residues. Germline V CDR1 and CDR2: SEHNR, FQNEAQ (reference sequence). After removal of 4 bases from V and 0 bases from J, the junction contained 14 bases not matched to a gene. CDR3 nucleotide sequence: TGTGCCAGCAGCTCAACAGATTGGGCTAGCGGACACCAAGAGACCCAGTACTTC. Protein: CASSSTDWASGHQETQYF.

This clone came up once. The V and J genes are TRBV7-9 and TRBJ1-2; D remains ambiguous. Trimming pared 7 bases from V and 0 bases from J, leaving 12 bases between. Germline-derived CDR1 and CDR2 are SEHNR and FQNEAQ (reference sequence). The CDR3 contains 14 residues. The CDR3 nucleotides read TGTGCCAGCATCCCAATGGGGACTAACTATGGCTACACCTTC. Amino acids: CASIPMGTNYGYTF.

The chain recombines TRBV7-5 with TRBJ2-7; TRBD2 was called by the table and not checked on the DNA. TRBV7-5 is a pseudogene. The CDR3 contains 14 residues. CDR3 region: CARSLTSPFYEQYV. CDR3 DNA sequence: TGTGCCAGAAGCTTGACTAGTCCCTTCTACGAGCAGTACGTC.

The gene calls are TRBV5-1 and TRBJ2-1; the D gene is possibly TRBD1 (6 bases). Between the trimmed V and J ends, which lost 4 bases and 5 bases, there was a span of 10 bases. CDR1 SGHRS and CDR2 YFSETQ come from the germline V gene. The CDR3 is 13 amino acids. The CDR3 region is CASSRDNDNEQFF. In DNA, the CDR3 is TGCGCCAGCAGCCGGGACAATGACAATGAGCAGTTCTTC.

The V and J genes are TRBV18 and TRBJ1-1; D unclear. V dropped 5 bases and J dropped 5 bases, with 9 bases sitting between them. Germline loops: CDR1 KGHSH, CDR2 LQKENI. There are 12 residues in the CDR3. CDR3 sequence: CASSSGGTEAFF. The CDR3 bases are TGTGCCAGCTCATCCGGTGGAACTGAAGCTTTCTTT.

The V call is TRBV28, the J call TRBJ1-1, with TRBD1 matching over 7 bases. CDR1 and CDR2 (germline): MDHEN, SYDVKM. The V gene end was trimmed by 6 bases and the J gene end by 6 bases; junction bases not matched to a gene: 10. This CDR3 comprises 14 residues. CDR3 sequence reads: CASRADRASAEAFF. In nucleotides, the CDR3 is TGTGCCAGCAGGGCCGACAGGGCCAGCGCTGAAGCTTTCTTT.

The chain uses TRBV2 and TRBJ1-5; D ambiguous. CDR1 and CDR2 (germline): SNHLY, FYNNEI. The CDR3 spans 14 residues. Between the trimmed V and J ends, which lost 6 bases and 3 bases, there was a span of 12 bases. Written as DNA, the CDR3 is TGTGCCAGCAGCCGGAGCCAGAACAATCAGCCCCAGCATTTT. Translated: CASSRSQNNQPQHF.

This chain joins TRBV10-3 and TRBJ1-2, with D possibly being TRBD1 (5 bases). The length of the CDR3 is 14 residues. Germline CDR1 and CDR2: ENHRY and SYGVKD. Trimming removed 2 bases from V and 2 bases from J, with 9 bases in between. The CDR3 bases are TGTGCCATCAGTGAGGTCAGGGACAACTATGGCTACACCTTC. Translated: CAISEVRDNYGYTF.

The V and J genes are TRBV7-2 and TRBJ2-7; 7 bases line up with TRBD2. The CDR3 runs to 14 residues. Trimming at V came to 4 bases and at J to 2 bases, leaving 5 bases not matched to a gene. Germline loops: CDR1 SGHTA, CDR2 FQGNSA. The CDR3 sequence is CASSWRGGPYEQYF. Here the CDR3 DNA reads TGTGCCAGCAGCTGGAGGGGAGGGCCCTACGAGCAGTACTTC.

The CDR3 sequence is CASSLVPLSSGANVLTF. The CDR3 region has the DNA TGTGCCAGCAGCTTAGTACCGCTAAGCTCTGGGGCCAACGTCCTGACTTTC. The V gene is TRBV5-5, the J gene TRBJ2-6; unclear D gene. The V and J ends lost 2 bases and 0 bases respectively, with 12 bases between them. The CDR3 runs 17 residues. From germline, CDR1 is SGHKS and CDR2 YYEKEE (reference sequence).

This clone has only a few counts. V and J are TRBV23-1 and TRBJ1-5, with 9 bases that match TRBD1. TRBV23-1 counts as an open reading frame of uncertain function. With V trimmed by 0 bases and J by 1 base, 10 bases remained unmatched. This CDR3 contains 19 residues. The CDR3 loop reads CASSQSTLGQGLSNQPQHF. The CDR3 DNA sequence: TGCGCCAGCAGTCAATCGACCCTCGGACAGGGGCTAAGCAATCAGCCCCAGCATTTT.

The chain is built from TRBV6-5 and TRBJ1-1, with TRBD1 identical over 8 bases. The CDR3 sequence is 14 residues long. CDR1 is MNHEY, CDR2 SVGAGI, per germline. Unmatched junction bases numbered 8, after V lost 6 bases and J lost 5 bases. CDR3: CASSHDRGRTEAFF. CDR3 DNA: TGTGCCAGCAGCCACGACAGGGGAAGGACTGAAGCTTTCTTT.

The chain joins TRBV5-1 to TRBJ2-2, with 8 bases identical to TRBD2. Germline-derived CDR1 and CDR2 are SGHRS and YFSETQ. V lost 1 base, J lost 6 bases, and 8 bases stayed unmatched. This CDR3 contains 16 residues. The CDR3 sequence: CASSLMPGGPPGELFF. The CDR3 DNA reads TGCGCCAGCAGCTTGATGCCGGGAGGGCCCCCCGGGGAGCTGTTTTTT.

This clone was found a few times. The chain links TRBV12-3 or TRBV12-4 to TRBJ2-5; D is unresolved. The V end was cut by 2 bases, the J end by 7 bases, with 8 bases between. This CDR3 is built from 12 residues. The CDR3 sequence is CASSLSDTTQYF. As DNA, the CDR3 is TGTGCCAGCAGTTTAAGCGACACGACCCAGTACTTC.

CDR3 loop: CASSVVASGSTDTQYF. The CDR3 coding sequence is TGTGCCAGCAGCGTAGTGGCTAGCGGAAGCACAGATACGCAGTATTTT. This chain links TRBV9 with TRBJ2-3; 7 bases are a match to TRBD2. CDR1 SGDLS and CDR2 YYNGEE come from the germline V gene. V shed 0 bases and J 0 bases; nucleotides not matched to a gene: 4. CDR3 length: 16 residues.

The gene calls are TRBV4-3 and TRBJ1-1; D is possibly TRBD1 (6 bases). The germline V and J ends were trimmed by 4 bases and 7 bases, with 16 bases remaining between them. This CDR3 has 14 residues. Germline-derived CDR1 and CDR2 are LGHNA and YSLEER. CDR3 region: CASSLAGVGNEAFF. CDR3 nucleotide sequence: TGCGCCAGCAGCCTTGCAGGGGTCGGTAATGAAGCTTTCTTT.

V and J are TRBV7-2 and TRBJ2-7, with a possible D match to TRBD1 (5 bases). V lost 5 bases to trimming and J lost 4 bases, with 12 bases between them. Germline loops: CDR1 SGHTA, CDR2 FQGNSA. The CDR3 covers 13 residues. CDR3 coding DNA: TGTGCCAGCAGCCCCCACGCAGGGTACGAGCAGTACGTC. It yields the protein CASSPHAGYEQYV.

V and J are TRBV6-5 and TRBJ1-5; 7 nucleotides match TRBD1. The CDR3 consists of 14 residues. Germline CDR1 and CDR2: MNHEY and SVGAGI. The junction had 4 bases not matched to a gene; V was cut back by 6 bases and J by 2 bases. The CDR3 DNA reads as TGTGCCAGCAGCCAGGGGGGGCGCAATCAGCCCCAGCATTTT. Amino acids: CASSQGGRNQPQHF.

The chain combines TRBV5-1 with TRBJ2-3, with TRBD2 as a possible D gene (5 bases). Germline V lookup: CDR1 SGHRS, CDR2 YFSETQ. The CDR3 contains 14 residues. Trimming cost V 0 bases and J 3 bases, with 8 bases left between them. The CDR3 reads CASSLAPGTDTQYF. The DNA of the CDR3 is TGCGCCAGCAGCTTGGCGCCGGGGACAGATACGCAGTATTTT.

This sequence joins TRBV5-1 and TRBJ2-3, with TRBD1 matching 10 bases. V shed 4 bases and J 8 bases; nucleotides not matched to a gene: 10. This CDR3 is 15 amino acids long. Germline V CDR1 and CDR2: SGHRS, YFSETQ. DNA of the CDR3: TGCGCCAGCAGCGCGGACAGGGGGGAAGATGGTACGCAGTATTTT. Amino acid sequence: CASSADRGEDGTQYF.

This clone was detected once. This sequence joins TRBV7-3 and TRBJ2-5; 7 positions agree with TRBD2. Germline V gene sequence: CDR1 SGHTA, CDR2 FQGTGA. The junction had 11 bases not matched to a gene; V was cut back by 5 bases and J by 5 bases. The CDR3 is made up of 15 amino acids. CDR3 coding DNA: TGTGCCAGCAGCCGGGGCGGGGGAGGCCTGGAGACCCAGTACTTC. This codes for CASSRGGGGLETQYF. The entire variable domain, with the rest obtained from reference TRBV7-3 and TRBJ2-5, is as follows: GAGVSQTPSNKVTEKGKYVELRCDPISGHTALYWYRQSLGQGPEFLIYFQGTGAADDSGLPNDRFFAVRPEGSVSTLKIQRTERGDSAVYLCASSRGGGGLETQYFGPGTRLLVL.